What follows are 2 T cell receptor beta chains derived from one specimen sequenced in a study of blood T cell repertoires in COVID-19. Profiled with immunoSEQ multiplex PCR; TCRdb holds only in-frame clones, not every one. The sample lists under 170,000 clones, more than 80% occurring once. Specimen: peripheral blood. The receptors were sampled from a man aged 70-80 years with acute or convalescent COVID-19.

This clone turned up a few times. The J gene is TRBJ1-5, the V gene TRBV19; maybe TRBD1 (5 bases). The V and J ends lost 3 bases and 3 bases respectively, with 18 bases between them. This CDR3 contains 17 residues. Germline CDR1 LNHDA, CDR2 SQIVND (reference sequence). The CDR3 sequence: CASSIPPGRADNQPQHF. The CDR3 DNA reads TGTGCCAGTAGTATCCCCCCCGGCAGGGCGGACAATCAGCCCCAGCATTTT.

The DNA of the CDR3 is TGTGCCAGCAGTCCTAGGGGTTTGGGGTACCGAAAGTACTTC. Residues: CASSPRGLGYRKYF. The V call is TRBV27, the J call TRBJ2-7; a possible D gene is TRBD1 (5 bases). V lost 5 bases, J lost 11 bases, and 22 bases lay in between. The CDR3 totals 14 residues. The germline gives CDR1 MNHEY, CDR2 SMNVEV (reference sequence).